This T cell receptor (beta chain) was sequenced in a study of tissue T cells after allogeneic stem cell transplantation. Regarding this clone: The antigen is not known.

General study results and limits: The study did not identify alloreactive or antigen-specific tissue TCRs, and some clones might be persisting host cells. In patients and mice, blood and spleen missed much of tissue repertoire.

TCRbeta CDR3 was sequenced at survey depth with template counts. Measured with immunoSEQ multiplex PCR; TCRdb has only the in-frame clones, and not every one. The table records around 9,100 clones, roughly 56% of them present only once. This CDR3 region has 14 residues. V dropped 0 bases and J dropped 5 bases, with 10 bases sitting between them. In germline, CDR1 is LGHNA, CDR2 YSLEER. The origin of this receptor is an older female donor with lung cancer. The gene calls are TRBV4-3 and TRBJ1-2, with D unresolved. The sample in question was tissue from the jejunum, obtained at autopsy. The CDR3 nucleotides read TGCGCCAGCAGCCAAGACAGGTCCGGATATGGCTACACCTTC. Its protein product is CASSQDRSGYGYTF.